The rows below give T cell receptor beta chains drawn from one sample of a study of T cells after yellow fever vaccination. TCRdb re-derived calls from the 5' RACE reads in MiXCR, one entry per CDR3 protein. This sample has some 500,000 distinct CDR3 sequences, with roughly 14% found just once. Sample: PBMCs, taken on the day of the yellow fever booster vaccination. Receptor source: a man aged 30-40 years who received the YFV17D yellow fever vaccine. CDR3s include the opening cysteine and the closing phenylalanine or tryptophan. D genes are given only for firm matches. Size is stated for part of the rows, as once, few or many counts, or as a class when the clone is expanded.

d_gene	abundance	v_gene	j_gene	CDR3aa	CDR3nt
.	many	TRBV9	TRBJ2-2	CASSLRLAGELFF	TGTGCCAGCAGCCTCCGACTAGCCGGGGAGCTGTTTTTT
TRBD1	few	TRBV2	TRBJ1-2	CASSEIGTGGGYTF	TGTGCCAGCAGTGAAATCGGGACAGGGGGTGGCTACACCTTC
.	.	TRBV10-3	TRBJ2-1	CAISESVVSYNEQFF	TGTGCCATCAGTGAGTCAGTAGTCTCCTACAATGAGCAGTTCTTC
TRBD2	.	TRBV6-2/TRBV6-3	TRBJ2-1	CASSYSSGRANEQFF	TGTGCCAGCAGTTACTCTAGCGGGAGGGCAAATGAGCAGTTCTTC
.	few	TRBV10-2	TRBJ2-7	CASSAYSGLLLDEQYF	TGCGCCAGCAGTGCCTACTCGGGACTTCTCCTTGACGAGCAGTACTTC
TRBD1	.	TRBV20-1	TRBJ1-4	CSAKDRGSEKLFF	TGCAGTGCCAAAGACAGGGGGAGTGAAAAACTGTTTTTT
.	few	TRBV20-1	TRBJ2-7	CSAHGGQFRDEQYF	TGCAGTGCCCACGGGGGGCAGTTTAGAGACGAGCAGTACTTC
.	few	TRBV20-1	TRBJ2-7	CSAPTPKPPYEQYF	TGCAGTGCCCCGACTCCGAAGCCGCCTTACGAGCAGTACTTC
.	few	TRBV3-1	TRBJ1-1	CASSQVGTKVLGEEAFF	TGTGCCAGCAGCCAAGTAGGAACGAAGGTTCTGGGGGAGGAAGCTTTCTTT
.	few	TRBV14	TRBJ2-1	CASSLKQGTYNEQFF	TGTGCCAGCAGCCTTAAGCAGGGTACATACAATGAGCAGTTCTTC